This T cell receptor beta chain came from a study of shared clonotypes between healthy human individuals. Clones were sequenced by immunoSEQ multiplex PCR, and TCRdb holds only the in-frame ones, with some missing. The data hold a few million clones, with 85% to 95% observed a single time. This CDR3 region has 15 residues. In germline, CDR1 is SEHNR, CDR2 FQNEAQ (reference sequence). V lost 4 bases to trimming and J lost 2 bases, with 14 bases between them. This clonotype was obtained from a young man in good health. Some clones in this sample may be carry-over from other donors' samples. The sample was naive CD4+ T cells from PBMCs. Stated subset: CD45RA+ positively selected. This rearrangement joins TRBV7-9 to TRBJ1-1; D ambiguous. CDR3: CASSSGLRINTEAFF. The CDR3 nucleotides read TGTGCCAGCAGCTCAGGACTGAGGATCAACACTGAAGCTTTCTTT.